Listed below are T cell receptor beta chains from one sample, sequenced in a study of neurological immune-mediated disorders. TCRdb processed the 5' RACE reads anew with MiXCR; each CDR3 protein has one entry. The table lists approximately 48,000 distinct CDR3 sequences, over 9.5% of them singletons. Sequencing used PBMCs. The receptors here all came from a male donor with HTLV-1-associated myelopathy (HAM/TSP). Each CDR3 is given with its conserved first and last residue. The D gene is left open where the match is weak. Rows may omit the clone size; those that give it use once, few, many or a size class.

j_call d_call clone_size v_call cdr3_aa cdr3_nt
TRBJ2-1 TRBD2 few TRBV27 CASRRAGEPYNEQFF TGTGCCAGCAGAAGAGCGGGGGAGCCCTACAATGAGCAGTTCTTC
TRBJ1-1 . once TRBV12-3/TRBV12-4 CASSSRDGNIEAFF TGTGCCAGCAGTTCCCGGGATGGGAACATTGAAGCTTTCTTT
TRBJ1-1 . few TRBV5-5 CASSFIKVGAEAFF TGTGCCAGCAGCTTCATTAAGGTTGGGGCTGAAGCTTTCTTT
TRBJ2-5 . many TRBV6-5 CASRTGRETQYF TGTGCCAGCAGAACAGGGCGGGAGACCCAGTACTTC
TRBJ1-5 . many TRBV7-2 CASSTHGSNQPQHF TGTGCCAGCAGCACTCACGGTAGCAATCAGCCCCAGCATTTT
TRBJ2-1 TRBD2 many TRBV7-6 CASSYELAGGPLNNEQFF TGTGCCAGCAGCTACGAATTAGCGGGGGGCCCCCTAAACAATGAGCAGTTCTTC
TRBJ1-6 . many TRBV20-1 CSASGSSYNSPLHF TGCAGTGCTAGCGGGAGCTCCTATAATTCACCCCTCCACTTT
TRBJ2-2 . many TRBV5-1 CASSQGASRNTGELFF TGCGCCAGCAGCCAGGGCGCGTCCCGGAACACCGGGGAGCTGTTTTTT
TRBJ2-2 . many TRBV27 CASSSTANTGELFF TGTGCCAGCAGTTCGACAGCGAACACCGGGGAGCTGTTTTTT
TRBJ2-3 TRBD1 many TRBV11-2 CASSFDRVTDTQYF TGTGCCAGCAGCTTCGACAGGGTTACAGATACGCAGTATTTT
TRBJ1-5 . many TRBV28 CASKGPGGIGNQPQHF TGTGCCAGCAAGGGACCCGGGGGGATAGGCAATCAGCCCCAGCATTTT
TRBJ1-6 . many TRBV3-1 CASSQGTSNSPLHF TGTGCCAGCAGCCAAGGGACATCAAATTCACCCCTCCACTTT
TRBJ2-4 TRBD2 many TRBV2 CASASGGAVDIQYF TGTGCCAGCGCTTCCGGGGGGGCCGTGGACATTCAGTACTTC
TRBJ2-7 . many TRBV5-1 CASSLEALGEQYF TGCGCCAGCAGCTTGGAGGCTCTGGGGGAGCAGTACTTC
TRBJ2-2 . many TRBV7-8 CASSSMGVPYTGELFF TGTGCCAGCAGCTCAATGGGAGTCCCATACACCGGGGAGCTGTTTTTT
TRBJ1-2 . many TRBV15 CATSIQGGYGYTF TGTGCCACCAGCATACAGGGCGGCTATGGCTACACCTTC
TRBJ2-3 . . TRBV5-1 CTSSLGSDGVDTQYF TGCACCAGCAGCTTGGGTTCAGACGGGGTGGATACGCAGTATTTT
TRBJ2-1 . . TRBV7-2 CASSTTNLNEKFF TGTGCCAGCAGCACCACTAACCTCAATGAGAAGTTCTTC
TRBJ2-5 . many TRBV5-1 CASSLLAEETQYF TGCGCCAGCAGCTTACTAGCTGAAGAGACCCAGTACTTC
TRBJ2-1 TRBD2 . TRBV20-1 CSARDVLAYNEQFF TGCAGTGCTAGAGATGTACTAGCGTACAATGAGCAGTTCTTC
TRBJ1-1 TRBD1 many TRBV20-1 CSASGQGLDTEAFF TGCAGTGCTTCGGGACAGGGGTTGGACACTGAAGCTTTCTTT
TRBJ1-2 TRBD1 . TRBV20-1 CSARRAGTVGLRYGYTF TGCAGTGCTAGACGCGCTGGGACAGTCGGTTTGCGCTATGGCTACACCTTC
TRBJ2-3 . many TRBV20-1 CSARVGGEGTDTQYF TGCAGTGCTAGAGTAGGGGGAGAGGGGACAGATACGCAGTATTTT
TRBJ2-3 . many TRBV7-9 CASSPGSPLDTQYF TGTGCCAGCAGCCCTGGGTCACCCCTAGATACGCAGTATTTT
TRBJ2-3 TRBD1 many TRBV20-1 CSAPSTGTGGDTQYF TGCAGTGCTCCAAGCACCGGGACAGGGGGGGATACGCAGTATTTT
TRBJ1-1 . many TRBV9 CASSVGQGNTEAFF TGTGCCAGCAGCGTAGGCCAGGGGAACACTGAAGCTTTCTTT
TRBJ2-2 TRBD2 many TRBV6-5 CASREAGRDTGELFF TGTGCCAGCCGGGAGGCAGGGAGGGACACCGGGGAGCTGTTTTTT
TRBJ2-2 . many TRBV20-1 CSAPNVGGKRVNTGELFF TGCAGTGCTCCAAACGTCGGCGGGAAAAGGGTTAACACCGGGGAGCTGTTTTTT
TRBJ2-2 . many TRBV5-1 CASSLVPHANTGELFF TGCGCCAGCAGCTTGGTCCCACACGCGAACACCGGGGAGCTGTTTTTT
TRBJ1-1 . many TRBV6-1 CASIPLDGMNTEAFF TGTGCCAGCATTCCCCTGGACGGGATGAACACTGAAGCTTTCTTT
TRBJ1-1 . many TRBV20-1 CSATRGLDTEAFF TGCAGTGCTACCAGGGGTCTTGACACTGAAGCTTTCTTT
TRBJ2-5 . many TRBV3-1 CASSQVFPVQETQYF TGTGCCAGCAGCCAAGTTTTCCCGGTCCAGGAGACCCAGTACTTC
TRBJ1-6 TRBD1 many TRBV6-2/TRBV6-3 CASKTGKNYNSPLHF TGTGCCAGTAAGACAGGGAAGAATTATAATTCACCCCTCCACTTT
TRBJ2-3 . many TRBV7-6 CASSLGVSSTDTQYF TGTGCCAGCAGCTTAGGGGTTTCTAGCACAGATACGCAGTATTTT
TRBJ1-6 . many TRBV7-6 CASSLRRGRLDNSPLHF TGTGCCAGCAGCTTAAGGCGGGGGCGCTTGGATAATTCACCCCTCCACTTT
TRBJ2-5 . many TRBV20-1 CSARDLAGFHQETQYF TGCAGTGCTAGAGATTTGGCGGGTTTCCACCAAGAGACCCAGTACTTC
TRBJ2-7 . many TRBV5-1 CASRLYTGVASYEQYF TGCGCCAGCAGGTTGTATACCGGGGTGGCGTCCTACGAGCAGTACTTC
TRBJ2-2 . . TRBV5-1 CASSGYGYGELFF TGCGCCAGCAGCGGATATGGATACGGGGAGCTGTTTTTT
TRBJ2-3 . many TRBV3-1 CASSQEAVGTDTQYF TGTGCCAGCAGCCAAGAGGCGGTGGGTACAGATACGCAGTATTTT
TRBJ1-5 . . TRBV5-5 CASSFQSIEPLQLQHF TGTGCCAGCAGCTTCCAATCCATCGAGCCATTGCAGCTCCAGCATTTT
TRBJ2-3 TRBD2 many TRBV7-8 CASSLVTSGADTQYF TGTGCCAGCAGCTTAGTAACTAGCGGGGCAGATACGCAGTATTTT
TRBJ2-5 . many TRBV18 CASSPPNSQETQYF TGTGCCAGCTCACCACCGAACAGCCAAGAGACCCAGTACTTC
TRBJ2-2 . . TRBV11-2 CASSLDRQQGGNTGEMFF TGTGCCAGCAGCTTAGATCGGCAGCAGGGAGGTAACACCGGGGAGATGTTTTTT
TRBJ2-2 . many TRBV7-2 CASSFPLASRELFF TGTGCCAGCAGCTTTCCACTAGCATCTCGGGAGCTGTTTTTT
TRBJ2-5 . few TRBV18 CASSPNQETQYF TGTGCCAGCTCACCGAACCAAGAGACCCAGTACTTC
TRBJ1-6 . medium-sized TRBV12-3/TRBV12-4 CASSLGDYNSPLHF TGTGCCAGCAGCTTGGGGGATTATAATTCACCCCTCCACTTT
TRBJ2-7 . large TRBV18 CASSPDRTRYEQYF TGTGCCAGCTCACCTGACAGGACCCGATACGAGCAGTACTTC
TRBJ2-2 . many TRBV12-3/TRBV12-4 CASSSLGPRELFF TGTGCCAGCAGTTCTCTGGGCCCCCGGGAGCTGTTTTTT
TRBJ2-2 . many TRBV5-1 CASSLSSLRESNTGELFF TGCGCCAGCAGCTTGTCCAGCCTCAGGGAATCGAACACCGGGGAGCTGTTTTTT
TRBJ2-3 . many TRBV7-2 CASSLGPITDTQYF TGTGCCAGCAGCTTAGGGCCGATCACAGATACGCAGTATTTT
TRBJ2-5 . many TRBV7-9 CASSPIGGQETQYF TGTGCCAGCAGCCCCATCGGGGGACAAGAGACCCAGTACTTC
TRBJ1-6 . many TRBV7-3 CKGYRMNSPLHF TGCAAGGGGTATAGGATGAATTCACCCCTCCACTTT
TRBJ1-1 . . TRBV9 CSRSEDGVYTEAFF TGTTCCAGAAGCGAAGACGGCGTCTATACTGAAGCTTTCTTT